The TCR beta chain under discussion was sequenced for a study of T cells after posttransplantation cyclophosphamide. Findings and caveats of the study: Tissue-infiltrating T cells from skin or gut overlapped little with blood T cells. Recipient CMV seropositivity and CMV reactivation strongly tracked TRB clonality. Donor-recipient repertoire similarity was low at 1-2 months, rising over year one.

A remark on this clone: What it binds is not known.

Germline V lookup: CDR1 MDHEN, CDR2 SYDVKM. CDR3 length: 15 amino acids. The ends were cut back, 6 bases at V and 2 bases at J, with 14 bases in the middle. Using immunoSEQ multiplex PCR, the repertoire was profiled, and TCRdb retains in-frame clones only, with some absent. The sample lists roughly 1,400 clones; about 78% were seen once. Cyclophosphamide on days +3 and +4 followed busulfan-fludarabine conditioning and a marrow graft. The source of this sequence is a female patient in her 60s who received an allogeneic stem cell transplant from an unrelated donor, was CMV-positive, and had acute GVHD only. Part of the T cells may come from the graft donor. Source: PBMCs, taken 220 to 250 days after allogeneic stem cell transplant with posttransplant cyclophosphamide. This chain connects TRBV28 to TRBJ1-3; D might be TRBD1 (6 bases). Here the CDR3 reads CASRGTGNTGNTIYF. DNA of the CDR3: TGTGCCAGCAGGGGAACAGGGAATACTGGAAACACCATATATTTT.